In this sample, the clone carrying this T cell receptor beta chain turned up once. CDR1 and CDR2 (germline): LNHDA, SQIVND (reference sequence). The CDR3 extends over 16 amino acids. Losses at the gene ends were 4 bases for V and 2 bases for J; bases not matched to a gene: 8. This sample was taken from a study of blood T cell repertoires in COVID-19. About the research overall: Acute and convalescent COVID-19 samples came from the United States, Italy and Spain. Sources were T cells, B-cell-depleted T cells, or PBMCs; the material itself was cDNA or gDNA.

Original processing methods: For nucleated cells, counts were estimated from reference gene primer amplification. Sequencing used immunoSEQ multiplex PCR; TCRdb keeps in-frame clones, though not all of them. Clone size and the V and J calls come from that table; the DNA yielded D and trimming. The data show 250,000 or so clones, about four fifths seen once. The sample taken for sequencing was peripheral blood. The receptor was isolated from a man aged 45 to 65 with acute or convalescent COVID-19. The chain uses TRBV19 and TRBJ1-3; 7 bases are shared with TRBD1. The CDR3: CASSTYRGSPGNTIYF. CDR3 in DNA: TGTGCCAGTAGTACCTACAGGGGAAGTCCTGGAAACACCATATATTTT. Filled out from reference TRBV19 and TRBJ1-3, the complete variable domain reads DGGITQSPKYLFRKEGQNVTLSCEQNLNHDAMYWYRQDPGQGLRLIYYSQIVNDFQKGDIAEGYSVSREKKESFPLTVTSAQKNPTAFYLCASSTYRGSPGNTIYFGEGSWLTVV.